A selection of T cell receptor beta chains follows, all from one sample in a study of shared clonotypes between healthy human individuals. Assay used: immunoSEQ multiplex PCR; TCRdb lists only in-frame clones, some missing. The sample includes approximately 330,000 clones, more than 60% seen only once; the top ten take about 9.4%. The sample taken for sequencing was memory CD4+ T cells sorted from blood. Receptor source: a man aged 25-40 years in good health. Each CDR3 is given with its conserved first and last residue. Clone size is shown for a subset of rows, as once, few, many or a class of expanded clone.

CDR3aa: CASVAGGTDTQYF
v_gene: TRBV2
abundance: NA
j_gene: TRBJ2-3

CDR3aa: CASSPRTVSSYGYTF
v_gene: TRBV5-4
abundance: NA
j_gene: TRBJ1-2

CDR3aa: CACSWGTSTPGPRTGTQYF
v_gene: TRBV30
abundance: once
j_gene: TRBJ2-3

CDR3aa: CASRRGEPFPEAFF
v_gene: TRBV6-5
abundance: NA
j_gene: TRBJ1-1

CDR3aa: CASSLGHQTQYF
v_gene: TRBV7-6
abundance: NA
j_gene: TRBJ2-5

CDR3aa: CASSVQGRNTEAFF
v_gene: TRBV5-4
abundance: NA
j_gene: TRBJ1-1

CDR3aa: CASRKTGSENYGYTF
v_gene: TRBV5-1
abundance: NA
j_gene: TRBJ1-2

CDR3aa: CASARRDIRGGSYNEQFF
v_gene: TRBV11-2
abundance: NA
j_gene: TRBJ2-1

CDR3aa: CAIRGGEPGAYEQYF
v_gene: TRBV28
abundance: NA
j_gene: TRBJ2-7

CDR3aa: CASSLDGGAVEQYF
v_gene: TRBV7-8
abundance: NA
j_gene: TRBJ2-7

CDR3aa: CASSYLLAGAADTQYF
v_gene: TRBV5-1
abundance: NA
j_gene: TRBJ2-3

CDR3aa: CATSSPGEDYGYTF
v_gene: TRBV15
abundance: NA
j_gene: TRBJ1-2

CDR3aa: CASSPRAGQGNRGEQYF
v_gene: TRBV7-9
abundance: NA
j_gene: TRBJ2-7

CDR3aa: CASRETGGQEYF
v_gene: TRBV2
abundance: NA
j_gene: TRBJ2-3

CDR3aa: CASSRAGTGTYEQYF
v_gene: TRBV19
abundance: NA
j_gene: TRBJ2-7

CDR3aa: CSVQVGQDTEAFF
v_gene: TRBV29-1
abundance: few
j_gene: TRBJ1-1

CDR3aa: CASSLDSYEQYF
v_gene: TRBV11-2
abundance: NA
j_gene: TRBJ2-7

CDR3aa: CASSERGSGANVLTF
v_gene: TRBV6-1
abundance: NA
j_gene: TRBJ2-6

CDR3aa: CASGQGPSSTDTQYF
v_gene: TRBV19
abundance: many
j_gene: TRBJ2-3

CDR3aa: CASSDGGGQPQHF
v_gene: TRBV6-4
abundance: NA
j_gene: TRBJ1-5

CDR3aa: CASSRVSGSSDYYEQYF
v_gene: TRBV7-2
abundance: NA
j_gene: TRBJ2-7

CDR3aa: CASSSGGTGPHEQFF
v_gene: TRBV5-6
abundance: NA
j_gene: TRBJ2-1

CDR3aa: CSAGALVEQFF
v_gene: TRBV29-1
abundance: NA
j_gene: TRBJ2-1

CDR3aa: CASSVAAMVGEYSMETQYF
v_gene: TRBV9
abundance: NA
j_gene: TRBJ2-5

CDR3aa: CASSLGVGVDQPQHF
v_gene: TRBV5-8
abundance: NA
j_gene: TRBJ1-5

CDR3aa: CASSIQAGLQETQYF
v_gene: TRBV19
abundance: NA
j_gene: TRBJ2-5

CDR3aa: CASSSVRGVSEQYF
v_gene: TRBV11-2
abundance: NA
j_gene: NA

CDR3aa: CASSPIAAGNTEAFF
v_gene: TRBV5-1
abundance: NA
j_gene: TRBJ1-1

CDR3aa: CSVEGSYEQYF
v_gene: TRBV29-1
abundance: NA
j_gene: TRBJ2-7

CDR3aa: CPGRCSRKRKTYGYTF
v_gene: TRBV22-1
abundance: NA
j_gene: TRBJ1-2

CDR3aa: CASSLTVGTDTQYF
v_gene: TRBV7-9
abundance: NA
j_gene: TRBJ2-3

CDR3aa: CASSLPQLYGYTF
v_gene: TRBV7-8
abundance: NA
j_gene: TRBJ1-2

CDR3aa: CASSHRGPGEQYF
v_gene: TRBV14
abundance: NA
j_gene: TRBJ2-7

CDR3aa: CASSPSTGLEQYF
v_gene: TRBV6-1
abundance: NA
j_gene: TRBJ2-7

CDR3aa: CASSEVTGDSQPQHF
v_gene: TRBV6-1
abundance: NA
j_gene: TRBJ1-5

CDR3aa: CASSQGVGHGYEQFF
v_gene: TRBV7-6
abundance: NA
j_gene: TRBJ2-1

CDR3aa: CASSVSVYQPQHF
v_gene: TRBV7-8
abundance: NA
j_gene: TRBJ1-5

CDR3aa: CASSQDSLLDEQYF
v_gene: TRBV14
abundance: NA
j_gene: TRBJ2-7

CDR3aa: CASSEGWIRGRTQYGYTF
v_gene: TRBV2
abundance: many
j_gene: TRBJ1-2

CDR3aa: CASSQDLTRQETQYF
v_gene: TRBV4-3
abundance: NA
j_gene: TRBJ2-5